This entry lists 10 T cell receptor beta chains sequenced from one sample in a study of shared clonotypes between healthy human individuals. The method was immunoSEQ multiplex PCR; TCRdb's version includes in-frame clones alone and lacks a portion of them. The sample holds a few million clones, about 93% seen once. In the naive CD8 group, cells lacked CD45RO and were positively selected for CCR7, so terminally differentiated effector memory CD45RA+ cells were left out. The sample consisted of naive CD8+ T cells from PBMCs. The receptors here all came from a man younger than 35 in good health. Some clones in this sample may be carry-over from other donors' samples.

The chain carries TRBV4-1 and TRBJ2-7; 9 bases line up with TRBD1. V gave up 5 bases and J gave up 11 bases; unmatched junction bases: 13. Per germline, CDR1 MGHRA and CDR2 YSYEKL. The CDR3 totals 14 residues. CDR3 in amino acids: CASSLGQGSVGKYF. DNA of the CDR3: TGCGCCAGCAGCTTAGGACAGGGGTCTGTCGGGAAGTACTTC.

CDR3 sequence: CASSLGVPGELFF. In DNA, the CDR3 is TGTGCCAGCAGCTTAGGTGTCCCCGGGGAGCTGTTTTTT. The rearrangement links TRBV7-2 to TRBJ2-2, with D uncertain. Germline-derived CDR1 and CDR2 are SGHTA and FQGNSA. V lost 1 base and J 6 bases, leaving 6 bases between the germline ends. This CDR3 is 13 amino acids long.

The rearrangement uses TRBV15 and TRBJ2-1, with D possibly matching TRBD2 (5 bases). The CDR3 contains 14 residues. Germline CDR1 reads LNHNV; CDR2 reads YYDKDF (reference sequence). The V end lost 3 bases, the J end lost 7 bases, and 13 bases lay between the germline ends. CDR3: CATSSGSATNEQFF. The DNA of the CDR3 is TGTGCCACCAGCAGCGGTAGCGCTACAAATGAGCAGTTCTTC.

V is TRBV27 and J is TRBJ2-1; D possibly uses TRBD1 or TRBD2 (5 bases each). This CDR3 spans 16 amino acids. The V end was cut by 4 bases, the J end by 2 bases, with 15 bases between. Germline CDR1 and CDR2: MNHEY and SMNVEV (reference sequence). The CDR3 region is CASSSVRDGPYNEQFF. The CDR3 DNA sequence: TGTGCCAGCAGTTCCGTCCGGGACGGTCCCTACAATGAGCAGTTCTTC.

The chain uses TRBV6-5 and TRBJ2-7; TRBD1 aligns across 8 bases. This CDR3 has 15 amino acids. The germline V gene has CDR1 MNHEY and CDR2 SVGAGI. Germline trimming cut 2 bases from V and 1 base from J; bases unmatched to any gene: 4. The CDR3 loop is CASSYRQGFSYEQYF. CDR3 nucleotides: TGTGCCAGCAGTTACCGACAGGGGTTTTCCTACGAGCAGTACTTC.

This clone was found a few times. The chain has TRBV2 and TRBJ2-3, with a possible D match to TRBD1 (6 bases). The CDR3 has 16 amino acids. V shed 3 bases and J shed 1 base, with 14 bases lying between them. Germline lookup yields CDR1 SNHLY and CDR2 FYNNEI. The CDR3 coding sequence is TGTGCCAGCAGTGATCCGGACGGGACACGCACAGATACGCAGTATTTT. Its translation is CASSDPDGTRTDTQYF.

The CDR3 spells CASRDRGGYGYTF. The CDR3 DNA is TGTGCCAGCAGAGACAGGGGAGGCTATGGCTACACCTTC. This chain links TRBV2 with TRBJ1-2; 8 bases align to TRBD1. After removal of 6 bases from V and 4 bases from J, the junction contained 4 bases not matched to a gene. The CDR3 totals 13 residues. Germline lookup yields CDR1 SNHLY and CDR2 FYNNEI.

V usage is TRBV29-1 and J usage is TRBJ2-7; TRBD1 is a possible D gene (6 bases). V shed 0 bases and J shed 0 bases, with 12 bases lying between them. This CDR3 contains 15 residues. Germline CDR1 SQVTM, CDR2 ANQGSEA. CDR3 nucleotide sequence: TGCAGCGTTGAAGATATAGGACAGACCTCCTACGAGCAGTACTTC. Translated, it gives CSVEDIGQTSYEQYF.

Points on this clone: The sample has other DNA sequences that encode this CDR3 too. The J gene is TRBJ2-2, the V gene TRBV28, with D unresolved. CDR3 length: 15 amino acids. CDR1 and CDR2 (germline): MDHEN, SYDVKM. Trimming shortened V by 6 bases and J by 1 base, and 12 bases separated the two germline ends. The CDR3 spells CASSLRVLNTGELFF. Here the CDR3 DNA reads TGTGCCAGCAGCTTAAGGGTCCTGAACACCGGGGAGCTGTTTTTT.

This sequence joins TRBV15 and TRBJ2-2; no clear D gene. The V end lost 6 bases, the J end lost 12 bases, and 20 bases lay between the germline ends. Germline V gene data show CDR1 as LNHNV and CDR2 as YYDKDF (reference sequence). This CDR3 has 14 amino acids. The CDR3 nucleotides are TGTGCCACCAGTCTGGACCGACCTCCCACTCAGCTGTTTTTT. Residues: CATSLDRPPTQLFF.